This T cell receptor (beta chain) came from a study of cytomegalovirus exposure and HLA in healthy donors. Primers: 60 Vbeta forward and 13 Jbeta reverse. Assay: immunoSEQ multiplex PCR; the TCRdb copy retains only in-frame clones and omits some. The profile covers 130,000 or so clones, with roughly four fifths appearing a single time and around 1.5% taken by the ten largest. V trimming: 2 bases; J trimming: 8 bases; junction bases outside the gene matches: 6. Looked up from germline, CDR1 is WSHSY and CDR2 is SAAADI. The CDR3 runs 15 residues. Regarding the study as a whole: According to the study, around 180 TCR beta chains were cytomegalovirus-associated. Most sequenced TCRs were rare (though some public TCRs occurred in many donors).

For this clone: No antigen is known for it.

The chain uses TRBV10-2 and TRBJ1-4; 9 nucleotides match TRBD1. The specimen sequenced was PBMCs. This receptor was taken from a female donor in good health and CMV-seronegative. The CDR3 DNA reads as TGCGCCAGCAGTGAGACACAGGGGGCGCAGGAAAAACTGTTTTTT. Translation gives CASSETQGAQEKLFF.